These 29 T cell receptor beta chains were sequenced from one sample in a study of human T cells and chemical hapten exposure. The time point here: patch test 1, 2 weeks after DPC sensitization. Documented treatment: therapeutic diphenylcyclopropenone sensitization with weekly scalp DPC. TCRdb independently ran MiXCR on the RACE reads; one entry per CDR3 protein. The profile covers about 83,000 distinct CDR3 sequences, with 7% to 8% appearing a single time and roughly 1.6% taken by the ten largest. The specimen comprised whole blood, sampled in connection with sensitization to the hapten diphenylcyclopropenone (DPC). The receptors were gathered from a woman aged 25 to 39 with alopecia areata. Some clones in this sample may be carry-over from other donors' samples.

The rearrangement uses TRBV12-3 or TRBV12-4 and TRBJ2-5, with TRBD1 as a possible D gene (5 bases). The CDR3 spans 14 residues. V dropped 1 base and J dropped 5 bases, with 11 bases sitting between them. CDR3 in amino acids: CASSLGQRMETQYF. The CDR3 coding sequence is TGTGCCAGCAGTTTAGGACAGCGCATGGAGACCCAGTACTTC.

This clonotype has a handful of counts. The chain has TRBV7-2 and TRBJ2-3; 8 nucleotides agree with TRBD2. Germline V gives CDR1 SGHTA, CDR2 FQGNSA. The CDR3 has 12 amino acids. J lost 14 bases, V lost 5 bases, and 9 bases had no gene match. The CDR3 reads CASSHRGGELYF. Written as DNA, the CDR3 is TGTGCCAGCAGCCACCGGGGGGGCGAACTGTATTTT.

This clonotype was observed at least ten times. The chain carries TRBV2 and TRBJ1-3; D is ambiguous. V was pared by 5 bases and J by 1 base, with 9 bases between. The CDR3 is made up of 14 amino acids. Germline loops: CDR1 SNHLY, CDR2 FYNNEI. CDR3 coding DNA: TGTGCCAGCAGTCAACAGCAGTCTGGAAACACCATATATTTT. Its protein product is CASSQQQSGNTIYF.

This clonotype was recorded a few times. The chain combines TRBV12-3 or TRBV12-4 with TRBJ2-7, with D perhaps matching TRBD1 (5 bases). The CDR3 is 14 residues long. V lost 3 bases, J lost 6 bases, and 15 bases lay in between. CDR3 sequence reads: CASSFSGLRGEQYF. CDR3 DNA: TGTGCCAGCAGTTTTTCAGGTCTTAGGGGCGAGCAGTACTTC.

CDR3: CASSHNTEAFF. In DNA, the CDR3 is TGTGCCAGCAGCCATAACACTGAAGCTTTCTTT. V is TRBV13 and J is TRBJ1-1; D gene ambiguous. Trimming took off 5 bases at V and 2 bases at J, with 3 bases between the two ends. Germline-derived CDR1 and CDR2 are PRHDT and FYEKMQ (reference sequence). The CDR3 has 11 residues.

This clonotype was counted many times. The chain employs TRBV5-1 and TRBJ2-5, with 8 bases matching TRBD2. The CDR3 totals 14 residues. V dropped 4 bases and J dropped 5; count of bases not matched to a gene: 7. CDR1 is SGHRS and CDR2 is YFSETQ in the germline V gene. The CDR3 loop is CASSPGTSQETQYF. CDR3 coding DNA: TGCGCCAGCAGCCCAGGGACTAGTCAGGAGACCCAGTACTTC.

About this clonotype itself: Just one base apart from a much larger clone, this may be a read error. The CDR3 spells CASSLQGANAEAFF. CDR3 nucleotide sequence: TGTGCCAGCAGCCTCCAGGGGGCGAACGCTGAAGCTTTCTTT. V is TRBV7-3 and J is TRBJ1-1; the match to TRBD1 covers 8 bases. This CDR3 has 14 amino acids. Germline V CDR1 and CDR2: SGHTA, FQGTGA.

A few counts support this clonotype. This rearrangement joins TRBV11-2 to TRBJ1-4, with 7 bases matching TRBD1. Germline assignment: CDR1 SGHAT and CDR2 FQNNGV. This CDR3 comprises 15 residues. Trimming at V came to 8 bases and at J to 0 bases, leaving 6 bases not matched to a gene. CDR3 loop: CASSQGGATNEKLFF. In nucleotides, the CDR3 is TGTGCCAGCTCCCAGGGGGGGGCAACTAATGAAAAACTGTTTTTT.

At least ten counts were recorded for this clonotype. V usage is TRBV27 and J usage is TRBJ1-2; D perhaps matches TRBD1 (6 bases). The V end lost 0 bases, the J end lost 5 bases, and 13 bases lay between the germline ends. In germline, CDR1 is MNHEY, CDR2 SMNVEV (reference sequence). This CDR3 has 15 residues. CDR3 protein: CASSLSTGGGYGYTF. The CDR3 DNA follows: TGTGCCAGCAGTTTATCGACGGGGGGCGGGTATGGCTACACCTTC.

In this sample, this clonotype turned up many times. This chain joins TRBV7-8 and TRBJ2-7; D perhaps matches TRBD2 (7 bases). Deletions cut 5 bases from V and 5 bases from J, with 19 bases between. Germline CDR1 reads SGHVS; CDR2 reads FQNEAQ. The CDR3 runs to 15 residues. The CDR3 DNA sequence: TGTGCCAGCAGCCGCAAGGGGGGCGGGGGAAACGAGCAGTACTTC. The encoded protein is CASSRKGGGGNEQYF.

The table lists this clonotype with many counts. This chain links TRBV6-2 or TRBV6-3 with TRBJ2-5, with TRBD2 identical over 9 bases. The V segment lost 2 bases and the J segment 1 base; nucleotides outside the gene matches: 8. There are 17 residues in the CDR3. The germline gives CDR1 MNHEY, CDR2 SVGEGT. CDR3 nucleotide sequence: TGTGCCAGCAGTTACCCCCCGCGGGGGGGCCCCCAAGAGACCCAGTACTTC. This translates into CASSYPPRGGPQETQYF.

V gene TRBV20-1 combines with J gene TRBJ2-7, with 7 bases fitting TRBD1. V was clipped by 0 bases and J by 0 bases; unmatched bases: 11. Germline CDR1 reads DFQATT; CDR2 reads SNEGSKA (reference sequence). The CDR3 contains 17 residues. The CDR3 sequence: CSARDHKARDSSYEQYF. The DNA for the CDR3 is TGCAGTGCTAGAGATCATAAAGCCCGGGACAGCTCCTACGAGCAGTACTTC.

This clonotype has a handful of counts. The rearrangement uses TRBV5-6 and TRBJ2-3, with 8 bases that match TRBD2. CDR3 length equals 15 residues. The J segment lost 0 bases and the V segment lost 5 bases, leaving 5 bases of the junction unmatched. Germline-derived CDR1 and CDR2 are SGHDT and YYEEEE. CDR3 nucleotides: TGTGCCAGCAGAAATAGCGGGGCTAGCACAGATACGCAGTATTTT. It codes for CASRNSGASTDTQYF.

The rearrangement links TRBV7-9 to TRBJ1-5; weak D call: TRBD1 (5 bases). The CDR3 is 16 amino acids. CDR1 is SEHNR and CDR2 is FQNEAQ in the germline V gene (reference sequence). Trimming pared 1 base from V and 1 base from J, leaving 11 bases between. The CDR3 nucleotides read TGTGCCAGCAGCTTAGGTCGGGGCGTGAGCAATCAGCCCCAGCATTTT. It encodes CASSLGRGVSNQPQHF.

V gene TRBV14 combines with J gene TRBJ2-3; D gene uncertain. The CDR3 is 15 amino acids. Looked up from germline, CDR1 is SGHDN and CDR2 is FVKESK. The V end lost 4 bases, the J end lost 6 bases, and 17 bases lay between the germline ends. As DNA, the CDR3 is TGTGCCAGCAGCCCGCCGGGCTCCGGATGGGATACGCAGTATTTT. Its translation is CASSPPGSGWDTQYF.

This clonotype was detected a few times. The rearrangement links TRBV29-1 to TRBJ1-5; D may be TRBD1 (6 bases). V lost 6 bases and J 3 bases, leaving 12 bases between the germline ends. Germline values: CDR1 SQVTM, CDR2 ANQGSEA. The CDR3 runs to 13 residues. CDR3 nucleotide sequence: TGCAGCGTGGAACAGGGTCTCAATCAGCCCCAGCATTTT. This translates into CSVEQGLNQPQHF.

This chain uses TRBV5-1 with TRBJ2-3; D is undetermined. The V end was cut by 6 bases, the J end by 1 base, with 12 bases between. The CDR3 spans 14 residues. Germline V gene sequence: CDR1 SGHRS, CDR2 YFSETQ. The CDR3 nucleotides read TGCGCCAGCACCACTGGTGGGGGCACAGATACGCAGTATTTT. This sequence encodes CASTTGGGTDTQYF.

This clonotype was counted a few times. The J gene is TRBJ2-5, the V gene TRBV18; 7 bases align to TRBD2. V lost 1 base to trimming and J lost 1 base; unmatched junction nucleotides: 3. The length of the CDR3 is 15 residues. The germline gives CDR1 KGHSH, CDR2 LQKENI. Here the CDR3 reads CASSPQRGPQETQYF. The CDR3 coding sequence is TGTGCCAGCTCACCACAGCGGGGTCCCCAAGAGACCCAGTACTTC.

This clonotype was counted many times. The rearrangement joins TRBV30 to TRBJ2-7; D call uncertain. V was pared by 2 bases and J by 3 bases, with 5 bases between. The CDR3 spans 11 residues. Germline V gives CDR1 GTSNPN, CDR2 SVGIG (reference sequence). As DNA, the CDR3 is TGTGCCTGGAGTTCCGACTACGAGCAGTACTTC. Translating gives CAWSSDYEQYF. Filled out from reference TRBV30 and TRBJ2-7, the complete variable domain reads SQTIHQWPATLVQPVGSPLSLECTVEGTSNPNLYWYRQAAGRGLQLLFYSVGIGQISSEVPQNLSASRPQDRQFILSSKKLLLSDSGFYLCAWSSDYEQYFGPGTRLTVT.

This clonotype has a count of ten or more. The V call is TRBV6-5, the J call TRBJ2-3; 8 nucleotides align to TRBD1. V lost 2 bases and J lost 0; bases outside the gene matches: 7. The CDR3 extends over 17 amino acids. In germline, CDR1 is MNHEY, CDR2 SVGAGI. The CDR3 loop is CASSYTTGTGSTDTQYF. CDR3 coding DNA: TGTGCCAGCAGTTACACGACCGGGACAGGTAGCACAGATACGCAGTATTTT.

This clonotype was detected a few times. The rearrangement uses TRBV2 and TRBJ2-1; a possible D gene is TRBD1 (6 bases). Germline CDR1 reads SNHLY; CDR2 reads FYNNEI. Trimming shortened V by 3 bases and J by 8 bases, and 14 bases separated the two germline ends. CDR3 length equals 14 residues. The CDR3 loop reads CASSDTTGPDEQFF. The CDR3 region has the DNA TGTGCCAGCAGTGACACTACAGGGCCTGATGAGCAGTTCTTC.

This clonotype has just a few counts. The chain recombines TRBV12-3 or TRBV12-4 with TRBJ2-5; D is unresolved. V lost 6 bases to trimming and J lost 5 bases, with 7 bases between them. CDR3 length: 11 residues. CDR3 coding DNA: TGTGCCAGCAGCACAAGGGAGACCCAGTACTTC. Translated: CASSTRETQYF.

This clonotype came up many times. The chain links TRBV12-3 or TRBV12-4 to TRBJ1-1, with D perhaps matching TRBD1 (5 bases). This CDR3 comprises 12 residues. V lost 6 bases and J 6 bases, leaving 11 bases between the germline ends. CDR3 DNA sequence: TGTGCCAGCAGCCCCCAGGGAGCTGAAGCTTTCTTT. This translates into CASSPQGAEAFF.

The chain employs TRBV12-3 or TRBV12-4 and TRBJ2-3, with TRBD2 as a possible D gene (7 bases). Deletions cut 3 bases from V and 2 bases from J, with 12 bases between. CDR3 size: 15 residues. In DNA form, the CDR3 reads TGTGCCAGCAGTTTTGGCGGGGGCCACACAGATACGCAGTATTTT. As protein: CASSFGGGHTDTQYF.

This clonotype has a count of ten or more. V and J are TRBV4-2 and TRBJ2-7; 9 nucleotides line up with TRBD1. Germline V lookup: CDR1 LGHNA, CDR2 YNFKEQ. The J segment lost 3 bases and the V segment lost 7 bases, leaving 4 bases of the junction unmatched. This CDR3 comprises 13 residues. This CDR3 reads CASTPGQGYEQYF. CDR3 in DNA: TGTGCCAGCACACCGGGACAGGGCTACGAGCAGTACTTC.

The chain is built from TRBV4-2 and TRBJ1-1; possibly TRBD1 for D (5 bases). The CDR3 is 15 amino acids. Germline CDR1 reads LGHNA; CDR2 reads YNFKEQ. Trimming removed 1 base from V and 0 bases from J, with 9 bases in between. The CDR3 nucleotides are TGTGCCAGCAGCCAAGCGGGGGTGGTGAACACTGAAGCTTTCTTT. As protein: CASSQAGVVNTEAFF.

This clonotype occurred many times. J is TRBJ2-7 and V is TRBV5-5; D remains ambiguous. This CDR3 is built from 14 residues. The V end lost 0 bases, the J end lost 3 bases, and 10 bases lay between the germline ends. Germline V lookup: CDR1 SGHKS, CDR2 YYEKEE (reference sequence). This CDR3 is CASSLGQQRYEQYF. As DNA, the CDR3 is TGTGCCAGCAGCTTGGGCCAGCAGCGCTACGAGCAGTACTTC.

This clonotype was counted a few times. The rearrangement joins TRBV7-9 to TRBJ1-6, with no clear D. Trimming took 5 bases from V and 8 from J, leaving 10 bases between them. This CDR3 spans 13 amino acids. CDR1 and CDR2 from the germline V gene are SEHNR and FQNEAQ (reference sequence). Here the CDR3 DNA reads TGTGCCAGCAGCCAACAACCGGATTCACCCCTCCACTTT. Encoded protein: CASSQQPDSPLHF.

This clonotype is deemed medium-sized (0.01 to 0.1%). The chain carries TRBV2 and TRBJ2-2; TRBD1 agrees at 8 bases. CDR3 size: 15 residues. CDR1 is SNHLY and CDR2 is FYNNEI in the germline V gene. The V gene end was trimmed by 4 bases and the J gene end by 6 bases; junction bases not matched to a gene: 7. The DNA for the CDR3 is TGTGCCAGCAGTGGGGGACAGGTCGCTCCCGGGGAGCTGTTTTTT. It codes for CASSGGQVAPGELFF.